The TCR beta chain described here comes from a study of CD8 T cells in Susac syndrome. It was negative isolation that provided the CD8+ and CD4+ T cells, whereas TEMRA cells were enriched by FACS. The CDR3 consists of 17 residues. CDR1 and CDR2 from the germline V gene are DFQATT and SNEGSKA (reference sequence). The junction had 9 bases not matched to a gene; V was cut back by 5 bases and J by 3 bases. RNA totalling 0.5 to 1 ug underwent reverse transcription with random hexamers. Coverage of TCR beta CDR3 amplification by immunoSEQ multiplex PCR extended to 54 Vbeta and 13 Jbeta. A single record per CDR3 protein comes from TCRdb applying MiXCR to the immunoSEQ multiplex PCR reads. The sample includes over 100,000 distinct CDR3 sequences, about 93% seen only once; the top ten take about 0.14%. Notes on this clonotype: The antigen remains unidentified.

Findings and limits, study-wide: The TCR sequencing and HLA analysis in the study involved a relatively small number of individuals, as the study acknowledged.

The sequence was collected from a human donor in good health. Sequences were obtained from CD4+ T cells from PBMCs. The chain employs TRBV20-1 and TRBJ2-2; TRBD2 matches 13 bases. The DNA of the CDR3 is TGCAGTGCTGGAAGGACTAGCGGGAGAGGGGACACCGGGGAGCTGTTTTTT. Protein product: CSAGRTSGRGDTGELFF.